This TCR beta chain was recorded in a study of Graves' ophthalmopathy and Graves' hyperthyroidism. The authors amplified TCR beta CDR3 regions from RNA transcripts. RT-PCR was first run with HTBI primers, then multiplex PCR in a second round. TCRdb passed the multiplex PCR reads through MiXCR, listing each CDR3 protein once. The sample records hundreds of thousands of distinct CDR3 sequences, over 40% being singletons. The CDR3 extends over 14 amino acids. Germline CDR1 and CDR2: SGDLS and YYNGEE. Trimming stripped 4 bases from V and 9 bases from J, with 19 bases between. As regards this clonotype: Its antigen is not identified. A much larger clone sits a single nucleotide away, making a read error possible.

In donors with ophthalmopathy, activity was moderate-to-severe, with CAS ≥3, NOSPECS ≥4 and duration under 3 months. Thyroid ultrasound, orbital computed tomography, TRAb, serum thyroxine and clinical symptoms formed the basis of diagnosis. Notes on the study in general: Sensitivity of under 71% and specificity of approximately 76% were achieved by the model that predicted ophthalmopathy progression. Most thyroid clonotypes expanded beyond 0.001 frequency were also found in blood.

Sequencing was performed on peripheral blood. The clonotype originates from an adult man with Graves' ophthalmopathy. V usage is TRBV9 and J usage is TRBJ2-5; D possibly matches TRBD1 or TRBD2 (5 bases each). The CDR3 DNA reads TGTGCCAGCAGCTTCCGGGGCGCCGCCGAGGCCCAGTACTTC. Translation gives CASSFRGAAEAQYF.